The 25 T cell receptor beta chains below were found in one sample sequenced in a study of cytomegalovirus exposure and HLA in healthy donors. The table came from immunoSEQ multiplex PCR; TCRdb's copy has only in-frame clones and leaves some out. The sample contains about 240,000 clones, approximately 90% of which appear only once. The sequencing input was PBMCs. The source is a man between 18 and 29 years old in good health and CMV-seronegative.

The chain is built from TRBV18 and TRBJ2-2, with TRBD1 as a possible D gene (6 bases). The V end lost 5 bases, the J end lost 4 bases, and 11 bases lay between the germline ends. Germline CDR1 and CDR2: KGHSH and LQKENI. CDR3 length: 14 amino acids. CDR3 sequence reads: CASSTTQGTGELFF. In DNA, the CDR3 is TGTGCCAGCTCAACAACACAGGGCACCGGGGAGCTGTTTTTT.

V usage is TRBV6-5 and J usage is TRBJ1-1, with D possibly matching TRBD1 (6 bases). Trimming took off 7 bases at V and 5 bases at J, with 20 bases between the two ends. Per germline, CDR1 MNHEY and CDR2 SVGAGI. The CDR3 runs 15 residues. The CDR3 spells CASTPSRGAGTEAFF. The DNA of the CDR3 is TGTGCCAGCACCCCCTCCAGGGGCGCCGGGACTGAAGCTTTCTTT.

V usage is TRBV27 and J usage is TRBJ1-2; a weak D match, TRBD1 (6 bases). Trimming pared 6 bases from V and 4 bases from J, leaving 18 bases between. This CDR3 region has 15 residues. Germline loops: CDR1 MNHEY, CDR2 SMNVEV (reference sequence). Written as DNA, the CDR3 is TGTGCCAGCAGAGCATGGACAGCCGACCGCTATGGCTACACCTTC. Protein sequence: CASRAWTADRYGYTF.

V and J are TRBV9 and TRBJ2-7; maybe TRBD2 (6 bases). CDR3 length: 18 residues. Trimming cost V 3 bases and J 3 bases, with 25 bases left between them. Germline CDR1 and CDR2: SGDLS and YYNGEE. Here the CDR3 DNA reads TGTGCCAGCAGCGGTAGGGGCCTAGCGTTGACAGTTTTCTACGAGCAGTACTTC. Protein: CASSGRGLALTVFYEQYF. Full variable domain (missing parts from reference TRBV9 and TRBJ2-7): DSGVTQTPKHLITATGQRVTLRCSPRSGDLSVYWYQQSLDQGLQFLIQYYNGEERAKGNILERFSAQQFPDLHSELNLSSLELGDSALYFCASSGRGLALTVFYEQYFGPGTRLTVT.

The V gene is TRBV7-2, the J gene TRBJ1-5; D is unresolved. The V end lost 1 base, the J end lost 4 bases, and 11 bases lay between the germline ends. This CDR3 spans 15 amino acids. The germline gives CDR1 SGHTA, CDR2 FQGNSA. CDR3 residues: CASSLDWQDNQPQHF. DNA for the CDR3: TGTGCCAGCAGCTTAGATTGGCAGGATAATCAGCCCCAGCATTTT.

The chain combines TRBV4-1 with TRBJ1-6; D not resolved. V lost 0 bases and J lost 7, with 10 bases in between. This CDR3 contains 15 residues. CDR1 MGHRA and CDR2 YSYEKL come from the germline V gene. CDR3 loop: CASSQDMTRNSPLHF. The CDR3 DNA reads TGCGCCAGCAGCCAAGATATGACGAGGAATTCACCCCTCCACTTT.

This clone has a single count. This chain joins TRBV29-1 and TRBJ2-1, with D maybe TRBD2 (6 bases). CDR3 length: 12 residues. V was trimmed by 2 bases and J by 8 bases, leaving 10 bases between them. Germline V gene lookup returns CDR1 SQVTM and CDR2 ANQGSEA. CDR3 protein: CSVELATYEQFF. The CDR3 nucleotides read TGCAGCGTTGAACTAGCGACTTATGAGCAGTTCTTC.

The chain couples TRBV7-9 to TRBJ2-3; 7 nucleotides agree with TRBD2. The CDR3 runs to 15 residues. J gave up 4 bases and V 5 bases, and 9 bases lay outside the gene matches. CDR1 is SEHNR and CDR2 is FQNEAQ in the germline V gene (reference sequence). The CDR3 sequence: CASSPAGGGSDTQYF. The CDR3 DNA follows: TGTGCCAGCAGCCCCGCGGGCGGGGGATCAGATACGCAGTATTTT.

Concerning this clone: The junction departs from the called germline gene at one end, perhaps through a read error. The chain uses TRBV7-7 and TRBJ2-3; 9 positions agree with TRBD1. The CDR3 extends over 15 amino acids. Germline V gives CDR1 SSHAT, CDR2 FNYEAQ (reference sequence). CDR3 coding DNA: TGTGCTAGCACGGGACAGGGTGAGTACACAGATACGCAGTATTTT. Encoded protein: CASTGQGEYTDTQYF.

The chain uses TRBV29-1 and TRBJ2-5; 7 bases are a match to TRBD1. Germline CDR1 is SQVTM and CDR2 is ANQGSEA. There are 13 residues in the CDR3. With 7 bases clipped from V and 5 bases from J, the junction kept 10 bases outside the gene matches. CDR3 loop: CSGGRGQEETQYF. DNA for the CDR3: TGCAGCGGGGGTAGGGGGCAGGAGGAGACCCAGTACTTC.

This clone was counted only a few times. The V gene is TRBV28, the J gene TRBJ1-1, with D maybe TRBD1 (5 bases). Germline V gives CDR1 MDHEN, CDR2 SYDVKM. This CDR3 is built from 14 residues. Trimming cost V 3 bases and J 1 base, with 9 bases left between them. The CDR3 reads CASSFRGRNTEAFF. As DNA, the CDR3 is TGTGCCAGCAGTTTCCGGGGGAGGAACACTGAAGCTTTCTTT. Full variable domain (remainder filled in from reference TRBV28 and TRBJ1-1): DVKVTQSSRYLVKRTGEKVFLECVQDMDHENMFWYRQDPGLGLRLIYFSYDVKMKEKGDIPEGYSVSREKKERFSLILESASTNQTSMYLCASSFRGRNTEAFFGQGTRLTVV.

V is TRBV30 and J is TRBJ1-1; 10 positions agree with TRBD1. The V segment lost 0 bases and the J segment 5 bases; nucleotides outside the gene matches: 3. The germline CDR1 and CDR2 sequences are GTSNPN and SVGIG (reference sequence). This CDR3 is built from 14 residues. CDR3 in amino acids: CAWSVPGQGTEAFF. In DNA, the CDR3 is TGTGCCTGGAGTGTACCGGGACAGGGGACTGAAGCTTTCTTT.

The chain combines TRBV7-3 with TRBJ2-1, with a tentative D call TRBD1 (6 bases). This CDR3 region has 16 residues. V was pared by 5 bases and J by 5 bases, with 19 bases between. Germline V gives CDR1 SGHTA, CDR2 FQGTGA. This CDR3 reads CASSPQTGYIHNEQFF. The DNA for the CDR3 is TGTGCCAGCAGCCCGCAAACAGGGTATATCCACAATGAGCAGTTCTTC.

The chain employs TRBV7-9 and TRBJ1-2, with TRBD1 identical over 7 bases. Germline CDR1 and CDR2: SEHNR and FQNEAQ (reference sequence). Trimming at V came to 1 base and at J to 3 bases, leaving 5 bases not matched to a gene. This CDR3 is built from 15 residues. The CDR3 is CASSLGQGVHYGYTF. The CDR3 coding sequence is TGTGCCAGCAGCTTAGGTCAGGGGGTGCACTATGGCTACACCTTC.

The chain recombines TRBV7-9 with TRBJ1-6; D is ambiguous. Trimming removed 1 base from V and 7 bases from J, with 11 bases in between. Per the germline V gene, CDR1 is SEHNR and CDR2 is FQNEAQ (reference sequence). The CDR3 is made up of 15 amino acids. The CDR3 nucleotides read TGTGCCAGCAGCTTAGGACCCACGAGGAATTCACCCCTCCACTTT. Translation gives CASSLGPTRNSPLHF.

The CDR3 DNA follows: TGTGCCAGTAGTATGAGAGGGGGCACCTACGAGCAGTACTTC. Translation gives CASSMRGGTYEQYF. V gene TRBV19 combines with J gene TRBJ2-7; 7 bases fit TRBD1. J gave up 2 bases and V 3 bases, and 4 bases lay outside the gene matches. Germline values: CDR1 LNHDA, CDR2 SQIVND (reference sequence). This CDR3 has 14 amino acids. The full variable domain, rest sourced from reference TRBV19 and TRBJ2-7, is DGGITQSPKYLFRKEGQNVTLSCEQNLNHDAMYWYRQDPGQGLRLIYYSQIVNDFQKGDIAEGYSVSREKKESFPLTVTSAQKNPTAFYLCASSMRGGTYEQYFGPGTRLTVT.

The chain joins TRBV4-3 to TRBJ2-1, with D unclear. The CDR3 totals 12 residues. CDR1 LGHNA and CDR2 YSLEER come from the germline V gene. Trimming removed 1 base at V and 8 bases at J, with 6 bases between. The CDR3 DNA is TGCGCCAGCAGCCAAGGCCGGGATGAGCAGTTCTTC. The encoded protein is CASSQGRDEQFF.

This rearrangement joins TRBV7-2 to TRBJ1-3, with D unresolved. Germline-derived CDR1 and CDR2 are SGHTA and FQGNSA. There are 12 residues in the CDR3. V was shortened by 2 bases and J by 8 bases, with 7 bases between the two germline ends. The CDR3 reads CASSLMSDTIYF. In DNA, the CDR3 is TGTGCCAGCAGCTTAATGTCGGACACCATATATTTT.

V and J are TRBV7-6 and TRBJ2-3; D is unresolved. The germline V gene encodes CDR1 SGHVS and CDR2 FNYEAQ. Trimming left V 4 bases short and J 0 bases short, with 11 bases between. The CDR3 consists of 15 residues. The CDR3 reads CASSWRLASTDTQYF. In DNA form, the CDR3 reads TGTGCCAGCAGCTGGAGATTAGCTAGCACAGATACGCAGTATTTT. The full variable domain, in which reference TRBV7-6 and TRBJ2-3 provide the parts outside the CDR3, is GAGVSQSPRYKVTKRGQDVALRCDPISGHVSLYWYRQALGQGPEFLTYFNYEAQQDKSGLPNDRFSAERPEGSISTLTIQRTEQRDSAMYRCASSWRLASTDTQYFGPGTRLTVL.

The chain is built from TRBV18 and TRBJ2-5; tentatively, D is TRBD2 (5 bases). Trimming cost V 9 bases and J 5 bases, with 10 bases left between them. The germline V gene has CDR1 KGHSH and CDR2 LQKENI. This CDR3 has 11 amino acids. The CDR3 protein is CASSPGETQYF. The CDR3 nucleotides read TGTGCCAGTTCCCCGGGGGAGACCCAGTACTTC.

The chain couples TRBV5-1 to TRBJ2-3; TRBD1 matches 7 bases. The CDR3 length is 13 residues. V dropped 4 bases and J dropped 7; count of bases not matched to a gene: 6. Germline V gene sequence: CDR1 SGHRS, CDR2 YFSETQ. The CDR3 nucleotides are TGCGCCAGCAGCGAGACAGGGTCGAATACGCAGTATTTT. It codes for CASSETGSNTQYF.

Here the CDR3 DNA reads TGTGCCAGCTCACCACTAGCTGAATCCTACGAGCAGTACTTC. This gives the protein CASSPLAESYEQYF. The gene calls are TRBV18 and TRBJ2-7, with D hard to call. Germline V gives CDR1 KGHSH, CDR2 LQKENI. Trimming cost V 1 base and J 1 base, with 8 bases left between them. This CDR3 has 14 amino acids. Drawing the rest from reference TRBV18 and TRBJ2-7, the complete variable domain is NAGVMQNPRHLVRRRGQEARLRCSPMKGHSHVYWYRQLPEEGLKFMVYLQKENIIDESGMPKERFSAEFPKEGPSILRIQQVVRGDSAAYFCASSPLAESYEQYFGPGTRLTVT.

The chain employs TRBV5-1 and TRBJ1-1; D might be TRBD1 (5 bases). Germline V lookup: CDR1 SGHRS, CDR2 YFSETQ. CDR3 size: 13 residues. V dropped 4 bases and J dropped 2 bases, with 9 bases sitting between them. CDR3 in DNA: TGCGCCAGCAGCCCAGGGTTTAACACTGAAGCTTTCTTT. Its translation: CASSPGFNTEAFF.

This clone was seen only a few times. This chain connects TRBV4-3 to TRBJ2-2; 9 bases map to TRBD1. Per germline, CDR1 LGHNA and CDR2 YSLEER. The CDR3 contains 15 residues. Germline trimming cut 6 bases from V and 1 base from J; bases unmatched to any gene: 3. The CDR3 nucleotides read TGCGCCAGCAGACGGGACAGGGTGAACACCGGGGAGCTGTTTTTT. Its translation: CASRRDRVNTGELFF.

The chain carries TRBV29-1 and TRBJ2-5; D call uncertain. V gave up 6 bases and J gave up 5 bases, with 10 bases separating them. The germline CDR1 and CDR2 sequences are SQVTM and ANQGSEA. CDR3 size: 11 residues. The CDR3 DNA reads TGCAGCGTATTCCTTGCGGAGACCCAGTACTTC. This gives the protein CSVFLAETQYF.